What follows are 18 T cell receptor beta chains derived from one specimen sequenced in a study of relationships among human T cell subsets. Anti-CD25 beads selected CD4+CD25+ regulatory T cells from positively selected CD4+ cells. Semiquantitative ARM-PCR amplified T cell receptor alpha and beta CDR3 regions from mRNA. Tagged nested gene-specific primers were used first, then communal superprimers amplified exponentially. MiXCR, run by TCRdb on the multiplex PCR reads, gives a single entry per CDR3 protein. Of roughly 15,000 distinct CDR3 sequences listed, roughly three fifths are singletons. The sample was Tregs sorted from blood. The receptors originated from a man aged 35-49 years in good health.

The chain has TRBV20-1 and TRBJ2-2, with 10 bases that match TRBD1. The J segment lost 4 bases and the V segment lost 3 bases, leaving 5 bases of the junction unmatched. This CDR3 is built from 15 residues. Germline CDR1 DFQATT, CDR2 SNEGSKA (reference sequence). This chain's CDR3 is CSASGQGEFTGELFF. CDR3 in DNA: TGCAGTGCTAGTGGACAGGGGGAGTTCACCGGGGAGCTGTTTTTT.

V gene TRBV11-2 combines with J gene TRBJ2-1; D may be TRBD1 or TRBD2 (6 bases each). This CDR3 has 15 residues. V was shortened by 4 bases and J by 4 bases, with 14 bases between the two germline ends. Germline values: CDR1 SGHAT, CDR2 FQNNGV. CDR3 amino acids: CASSSLGGRYNEQFF. DNA of the CDR3: TGTGCCAGCAGCTCCCTAGGGGGGAGATACAATGAGCAGTTCTTC.

The chain recombines TRBV29-1 with TRBJ2-1; no clear D gene. Germline CDR1 is SQVTM and CDR2 is ANQGSEA. CDR3 length: 14 amino acids. V shed 0 bases and J shed 6 bases, with 12 bases lying between them. DNA for the CDR3: TGCAGCGTTGAAGATCGGAAACTGTTCAATGAGCAGTTCTTC. It is translated as CSVEDRKLFNEQFF.

The chain is built from TRBV29-1 and TRBJ1-5; D gene ambiguous. The V end was cut by 8 bases, the J end by 5 bases, with 13 bases between. CDR3 length equals 12 residues. The V gene's germline CDR1 is SQVTM and CDR2 ANQGSEA. This CDR3 reads CSSEEVDQPQHF. The CDR3 nucleotides are TGCAGCTCCGAGGAAGTGGATCAGCCCCAGCATTTT.

V gene TRBV28 combines with J gene TRBJ1-1; perhaps TRBD1 as D (5 bases). V lost 6 bases to trimming and J lost 2 bases, with 13 bases between them. CDR3 length equals 14 residues. Germline CDR1 and CDR2: MDHEN and SYDVKM. This CDR3 is CASRGLHRNTEAFF. DNA for the CDR3: TGTGCCAGCAGGGGACTCCACAGAAACACTGAAGCTTTCTTT.

V and J are TRBV12-3 or TRBV12-4 and TRBJ1-2; no clear D. This CDR3 region has 12 residues. The V and J ends lost 5 bases and 8 bases respectively, with 12 bases between them. This CDR3 reads CASSLGLEGYTF. The CDR3 bases are TGTGCCAGCAGTCTCGGATTGGAAGGCTACACCTTC.

This sequence joins TRBV5-1 and TRBJ1-5; no definite D call. V was cut by 0 bases and J by 6 bases, with 7 bases left in between. CDR1 and CDR2 from the germline V gene are SGHRS and YFSETQ. The CDR3 is 13 amino acids. The CDR3 nucleotides are TGCGCCAGCAGCTTGGAACCAAGTCAGCCCCAGCATTTT. Residues: CASSLEPSQPQHF.

This clonotype was seen more than once but under ten times. The rearrangement links TRBV7-8 to TRBJ2-3, with D possibly being TRBD1 (7 bases). V was cut by 1 base and J by 5 bases, with 13 bases left in between. The CDR3 length is 15 residues. Germline-derived CDR1 and CDR2 are SGHVS and FQNEAQ. The CDR3 loop reads CASSLGRGRLDTQYF. CDR3 nucleotide sequence: TGTGCCAGCAGCTTAGGGAGGGGGCGCTTAGATACGCAGTATTTT.

This chain connects TRBV29-1 to TRBJ2-7; D call uncertain. The CDR3 totals 12 residues. CDR1 is SQVTM, CDR2 ANQGSEA, per germline. Trimming took 4 bases from V and 4 from J, leaving 11 bases between them. The CDR3 nucleotides read TGCAGCGTTGCGTCACAAAGTTACGAGCAGTACTTC. Encoded protein: CSVASQSYEQYF.

J is TRBJ2-5 and V is TRBV6-5, with D perhaps TRBD2 (6 bases). Trimming left V 6 bases short and J 2 bases short, with 16 bases between. Per germline, CDR1 MNHEY and CDR2 SVGAGI. This CDR3 contains 15 residues. The DNA of the CDR3 is TGTGCCAGCAGCCCCAGTTTAGCGGCGCAAGAGACCCAGTACTTC. Translation: CASSPSLAAQETQYF.

This clonotype was counted a single time. The chain links TRBV28 to TRBJ2-7; 12 positions match TRBD2. Germline V gives CDR1 MDHEN, CDR2 SYDVKM. V was clipped by 5 bases and J by 2 bases; unmatched bases: 4. The CDR3 runs to 15 residues. The chain's CDR3 is CASSTRLAGAYEQYF. The CDR3 DNA sequence: TGTGCCAGCAGTACCCGACTAGCGGGGGCCTACGAGCAGTACTTC.

This chain connects TRBV1 to TRBJ1-6; whether TRBD1, the table's D call, matches the DNA was not checked. TRBV1 is shown as a pseudogene. The CDR3 is 18 residues long. CDR3 nucleotide sequence: TGCACCAGCAGCCCCTACCCCACAGGGGGGGGCTATAATTCACCCCTCCACTTT. It yields the protein CTSSPYPTGGGYNSPLHF.

This clonotype was counted a few times. This chain connects TRBV7-9 to TRBJ2-6; perhaps TRBD1 as D (5 bases). Trimming removed 4 bases from V and 0 bases from J, with 16 bases in between. The CDR3 is 18 amino acids. The germline gives CDR1 SEHNR, CDR2 FQNEAQ (reference sequence). In nucleotides, the CDR3 is TGTGCCAGCAGCTCCGGACCAGGGTCAAGCTCTGGGGCCAACGTCCTGACTTTC. Amino acids: CASSSGPGSSSGANVLTF.

In its sample, this clonotype was seen a few times. The chain couples TRBV14 to TRBJ1-2, with 12 nucleotides matching TRBD1. CDR3 length equals 16 residues. Germline CDR1 is SGHDN and CDR2 is FVKESK. J gave up 4 bases and V 1 base, and 4 bases lay outside the gene matches. In DNA form, the CDR3 reads TGTGCCAGCAGCCAAGCCGGGACAGGGGGCGTCTATGGCTACACCTTC. Translated, it gives CASSQAGTGGVYGYTF.

As regards this clonotype: This may arise from a read error, as a much more abundant clone is one base away. V usage is TRBV11-2 and J usage is TRBJ2-2, with 8 bases identical to TRBD1. The CDR3 extends over 17 amino acids. The trim removed 11 bases at V and 6 bases at J, leaving 20 bases unmatched. Germline values: CDR1 SGHAT, CDR2 FQNNGV. The CDR3: CAGTQGEWDRTSGELFF. CDR3 in DNA: TGTGCCGGCACCCAAGGGGAGTGGGACAGGACCTCCGGGGAGCTGTTTTTT. Full variable domain (remainder filled in from reference TRBV11-2 and TRBJ2-2): EAGVAQSPRYKIIEKRQSVAFWCNPISGHATLYWYQQILGQGPKLLIQFQNNGVVDDSQLPKDRFSAERLKGVDSTLKIQPAKLEDSAVYLCAGTQGEWDRTSGELFFGEGSRLTVL.

V and J are TRBV11-1 and TRBJ2-2; possible D gene TRBD1, 6 bases. The length of the CDR3 is 13 residues. Per the germline V gene, CDR1 is SGHAT and CDR2 is FQDESV (reference sequence). V was shortened by 4 bases and J by 5 bases, with 8 bases between the two germline ends. The CDR3 DNA is TGTGCCAGCAGCTCAGGACAGACCGGGGAGCTGTTTTTT. Translated: CASSSGQTGELFF.

The chain uses TRBV28 and TRBJ2-7, with 11 nucleotides matching TRBD1. Germline trimming cut 0 bases from V and 3 bases from J; bases unmatched to any gene: 7. The CDR3 contains 17 residues. Germline V gene lookup returns CDR1 MDHEN and CDR2 SYDVKM. Here the CDR3 DNA reads TGTGCCAGCAGTTTATGGATGCCGGACAGGGGGCTCTACGAGCAGTACTTC. The encoded protein is CASSLWMPDRGLYEQYF.

The chain recombines TRBV7-9 with TRBJ2-1; 12 bases are shared with TRBD2. Germline trimming cut 1 base from V and 4 bases from J; bases unmatched to any gene: 8. Germline V gene data show CDR1 as SEHNR and CDR2 as FQNEAQ (reference sequence). CDR3 length equals 18 residues. CDR3 nucleotides: TGTGCCAGCAGCTTAGGACTAGCGGGAGTAAGGGGGTACAATGAGCAGTTCTTC. Residues: CASSLGLAGVRGYNEQFF.